The 28 T cell receptor beta chains below were found in one sample sequenced in a study of a mutant IDH1 vaccine in newly diagnosed glioma. The method was immunoSEQ multiplex PCR; TCRdb's version includes in-frame clones alone and lacks a portion of them. The sample lists 35,000 to 40,000 clones, more than 90% occurring once. The time point denotes: baseline, week 1 (first vaccination visit). Stated treatment: pre-vaccination baseline after standard-of-care therapy. The starting material was PBMCs, obtained from a glioma patient treated with radiotherapy, temozolomide or both. All receptors derive from a man aged 18 to 35 with glioma.

As for this clone: Other DNA sequences in this sample translate to the same CDR3. The V gene is TRBV6-5, the J gene TRBJ2-5; 9 nucleotides align to TRBD2. This CDR3 is 13 amino acids long. The trim removed 6 bases at V and 4 bases at J, leaving 3 bases unmatched. Germline assignment: CDR1 MNHEY and CDR2 SVGAGI. CDR3: CASSPSGTETQYF. The CDR3 DNA follows: TGTGCCAGCAGCCCTAGCGGGACAGAGACCCAGTACTTC.

V is TRBV2 and J is TRBJ2-7; weak D call: TRBD2 (5 bases). The V gene's germline CDR1 is SNHLY and CDR2 FYNNEI. The CDR3 totals 13 residues. The V gene lost 7 bases and the J gene lost 7 bases, with 17 bases spanning the gap. The CDR3 nucleotides read TGTGCCAGCACTAAGACCCGAACGGGGGAGCAGTACTTC. Translating it yields CASTKTRTGEQYF.

V is TRBV6-5 and J is TRBJ1-1; D may be TRBD1 (5 bases). Germline V CDR1 and CDR2: MNHEY, SVGAGI. Trimming shortened V by 4 bases and J by 6 bases, and 12 bases separated the two germline ends. The CDR3 is 13 amino acids. In nucleotides, the CDR3 is TGTGCCAGCAGTTTTTCGACGGGGCCTGAAGCTTTCTTT. It yields the protein CASSFSTGPEAFF.

The rearrangement joins TRBV5-4 to TRBJ1-1; D is uncertain. The V gene lost 1 base and the J gene lost 6 bases, with 10 bases spanning the gap. Germline V gives CDR1 SGHNT, CDR2 YYREEE (reference sequence). The CDR3 is made up of 13 amino acids. The CDR3 reads CASSLPFSAEAFF. Here the CDR3 DNA reads TGTGCCAGCAGCTTGCCTTTCAGCGCTGAAGCTTTCTTT.

The rearrangement uses TRBV6-5 and TRBJ1-5; possibly TRBD1 for D (5 bases). Germline V gene lookup returns CDR1 MNHEY and CDR2 SVGAGI. This CDR3 has 12 residues. V was clipped by 2 bases and J by 11 bases, with 10 bases between them. The DNA for the CDR3 is TGTGCCAGCAGTTACGGGGACGGAGCCCAGCATTTT. Amino acids: CASSYGDGAQHF.

The genes are TRBV4-1 and TRBJ1-6; 8 bases agree with TRBD1. The CDR3 length is 16 residues. Germline V gene lookup returns CDR1 MGHRA and CDR2 YSYEKL. V lost 4 bases to trimming and J lost 4 bases; unmatched junction nucleotides: 6. In nucleotides, the CDR3 is TGCGCCAGCAGCCTACAGGGGGAAGGATATAATTCACCCCTCCACTTT. Protein: CASSLQGEGYNSPLHF.

This clone was detected only once. Other DNA variants within this sample encode the same CDR3. V gene TRBV2 combines with J gene TRBJ2-7; tentative D call: TRBD2 (6 bases). V was pared by 6 bases and J by 3 bases, with 6 bases between. This CDR3 contains 11 residues. Germline CDR1 and CDR2: SNHLY and FYNNEI. The CDR3 coding sequence is TGTGCCAGCAGGGGACTCTACGAGCAGTACTTC. As protein: CASRGLYEQYF.

A few counts support this clone. The J gene is TRBJ1-2, the V gene TRBV28, with D possibly matching TRBD1 (5 bases). CDR3 length: 15 amino acids. V was shortened by 5 bases and J by 5 bases, with 18 bases between the two germline ends. Germline CDR1 reads MDHEN; CDR2 reads SYDVKM. The CDR3 spells CASSGAGRLTYGYTF. CDR3 bases: TGTGCCAGCAGTGGGGCAGGCAGACTGACTTATGGCTACACCTTC.

CDR3 coding DNA: TGCGCCAGCAGCATCGGACAGGGAGGACAAGAGACCCAGTACTTC. Its translation is CASSIGQGGQETQYF. The chain employs TRBV5-1 and TRBJ2-5, with TRBD1 identical over 8 bases. V was pared by 4 bases and J by 2 bases, with 7 bases of the junction left unmatched. CDR3 size: 15 residues. Germline assignment: CDR1 SGHRS and CDR2 YFSETQ.

The chain couples TRBV7-6 to TRBJ2-2; no clear D. The CDR3 sequence is 12 residues long. V was cut by 5 bases and J by 3 bases, with 4 bases left in between. In germline, CDR1 is SGHVS, CDR2 FNYEAQ. CDR3 coding DNA: TGTGCCAGCAGCCGACACACCGGGGAGCTGTTTTTT. Translation gives CASSRHTGELFF.

CDR3 region: CASSLDVAGLGEQYF. In DNA, the CDR3 is TGTGCCAGCAGCTTAGATGTAGCGGGCCTGGGGGAGCAGTACTTC. The chain combines TRBV7-2 with TRBJ2-7; TRBD2 aligns across 7 bases. CDR3 length equals 15 residues. Per the germline V gene, CDR1 is SGHTA and CDR2 is FQGNSA. The V and J ends lost 1 base and 7 bases, in that order; junction bases with no gene match: 10. The entire variable domain, with the rest obtained from reference TRBV7-2 and TRBJ2-7, is as follows: GAGVSQSPSNKVTEKGKDVELRCDPISGHTALYWYRQSLGQGLEFLIYFQGNSAPDKSGLPSDRFSAERTGGSVSTLTIQRTQQEDSAVYLCASSLDVAGLGEQYFGPGTRLTVT.

This sequence joins TRBV5-4 and TRBJ2-1, with D possibly TRBD2 on 6 matching bases. Germline assignment: CDR1 SGHNT and CDR2 YYREEE (reference sequence). This CDR3 comprises 15 residues. The V gene lost 0 bases and the J gene lost 4 bases, with 11 bases spanning the gap. The CDR3 nucleotides are TGTGCCAGCAGCTTGGGTGGAGGGCTTTACAATGAGCAGTTCTTC. The encoded protein is CASSLGGGLYNEQFF.

V gene TRBV29-1 combines with J gene TRBJ2-3; TRBD2 matches at 11 bases. Trimming removed 1 base from V and 2 bases from J; junction bases left unmatched: 14. Germline loops: CDR1 SQVTM, CDR2 ANQGSEA. This CDR3 region has 19 residues. The CDR3 DNA is TGCAGCGTTGAAGGGTATACTGCGTCTAGCGGGAGGTTCACAGATACGCAGTATTTT. Translating it yields CSVEGYTASSGRFTDTQYF.

The V and J genes are TRBV7-9 and TRBJ1-1, with D hard to call. V was shortened by 10 bases and J by 0 bases, with 12 bases between the two germline ends. The CDR3 runs to 13 residues. CDR1 and CDR2 (germline): SEHNR, FQNEAQ (reference sequence). The CDR3 DNA sequence: TGTGCCATCAACCTCGATCTGAACACTGAAGCTTTCTTT. Translating gives CAINLDLNTEAFF.

The chain links TRBV10-3 to TRBJ2-7; 8 bases are a match to TRBD1. The CDR3 contains 15 residues. The ends lost 3 bases at V and 4 bases at J; junction bases unmatched: 8. CDR1 is ENHRY and CDR2 is SYGVKD in the germline V gene. CDR3 in DNA: TGTGCCATCAGTGAAGAAGGGGGACAGGTGTACGAGCAGTACTTC. This sequence encodes CAISEEGGQVYEQYF.

The chain has TRBV7-2 and TRBJ1-5; D is undetermined. The CDR3 sequence is 13 residues long. Looked up from germline, CDR1 is SGHTA and CDR2 is FQGNSA. V shed 1 base and J shed 3 bases, with 4 bases lying between them. CDR3 region: CASSLGANQPQHF. CDR3 bases: TGTGCCAGCAGCTTAGGGGCCAATCAGCCCCAGCATTTT.

The chain carries TRBV5-6 and TRBJ2-1; 8 bases are a match to TRBD1. With 1 base clipped from V and 10 bases from J, the junction kept 13 bases outside the gene matches. The CDR3 loop spans 16 amino acids. Germline CDR1 SGHDT, CDR2 YYEEEE. Here the CDR3 reads CASSLLGQGAGQEQFF. Here the CDR3 DNA reads TGTGCCAGCAGCTTGTTAGGGCAGGGGGCCGGTCAAGAGCAGTTCTTC. The whole variable domain, remainder taken from reference TRBV5-6 and TRBJ2-1, is DAGVTQSPTHLIKTRGQQVTLRCSPKSGHDTVSWYQQALGQGPQFIFQYYEEEERQRGNFPDRFSGHQFPNYSSELNVNALLLGDSALYLCASSLLGQGAGQEQFFGPGTRLTVL.

This clone was observed once. The rearrangement links TRBV28 to TRBJ1-2; 8 nucleotides match TRBD1. V was pared by 7 bases and J by 4 bases, with 11 bases of the junction left unmatched. Germline loops: CDR1 MDHEN, CDR2 SYDVKM. The CDR3 loop spans 15 amino acids. CDR3 residues: CASTLWAGGTYGYTF. CDR3 coding DNA: TGTGCCAGCACCCTCTGGGCAGGGGGCACCTATGGCTACACCTTC.

V gene TRBV5-1 combines with J gene TRBJ1-1; D remains ambiguous. Trimming shortened V by 3 bases and J by 1 base, and 13 bases separated the two germline ends. The germline gives CDR1 SGHRS, CDR2 YFSETQ. There are 15 residues in the CDR3. The DNA of the CDR3 is TGCGCCAGCAGCTCTCACGGGTCACCGAACACTGAAGCTTTCTTT. Its protein is CASSSHGSPNTEAFF.

The rearrangement links TRBV21-1 to TRBJ2-7; TRBD1, the D gene given by the table, was not confirmed from the DNA. TRBV21-1 is a known pseudogene. This CDR3 region has 15 residues. DNA for the CDR3: TGTGCCAGCAGCAAAGCGCCGGACAGTTCATACGAGCAGTACTTC. Its translation: CASSKAPDSSYEQYF.

The rearrangement joins TRBV7-2 to TRBJ2-3; D call uncertain. The CDR3 extends over 13 amino acids. Germline loops: CDR1 SGHTA, CDR2 FQGNSA. The V end lost 4 bases, the J end lost 2 bases, and 7 bases lay between the germline ends. DNA of the CDR3: TGTGCCAGCAGCTCGTACTACACAGATACGCAGTATTTT. Translation gives CASSSYYTDTQYF.

The rearrangement links TRBV11-3 to TRBJ2-2; 7 bases line up with TRBD1. Germline values: CDR1 SGHNT, CDR2 YENEEA. The CDR3 is made up of 14 amino acids. V trimming: 5 bases; J trimming: 0 bases; junction bases outside the gene matches: 0. The CDR3 sequence: CASSTGANTGELFF. The DNA for the CDR3 is TGTGCCAGCAGCACAGGGGCGAACACCGGGGAGCTGTTTTTT.

This clone was seen more than once but under ten times. The V and J genes are TRBV4-2 and TRBJ2-2, with unresolved D. Germline CDR1 reads LGHNA; CDR2 reads YNFKEQ. CDR3 size: 17 residues. The V end was cut by 0 bases, the J end by 1 base, with 12 bases between. In DNA, the CDR3 is TGTGCCAGCAGCCAAGAGTCCAGCGCGGTGAACACCGGGGAGCTGTTTTTT. Encoded protein: CASSQESSAVNTGELFF.

The chain combines TRBV5-1 with TRBJ2-3; a weak D match, TRBD2 (6 bases). Germline lookup yields CDR1 SGHRS and CDR2 YFSETQ. Trimming shortened V by 1 base and J by 2 bases, and 11 bases separated the two germline ends. The CDR3 extends over 15 amino acids. In DNA form, the CDR3 reads TGCGCCAGCAGCTTGCGGGAGCTTACCACAGATACGCAGTATTTT. Translating gives CASSLRELTTDTQYF.

The chain couples TRBV28 to TRBJ2-1; 7 bases are a match to TRBD2. Looked up from germline, CDR1 is MDHEN and CDR2 is SYDVKM. The CDR3 spans 15 residues. Trimming cost V 1 base and J 7 bases; bases outside gene matches: 7. In DNA form, the CDR3 reads TGTGCCAGCAGTTTATTGACTAGCAAAACGAATGAGCAGTTCTTC. Translated: CASSLLTSKTNEQFF.

V usage is TRBV11-2 and J usage is TRBJ2-1; 13 bases map to TRBD2. The CDR3 runs to 14 residues. After removal of 3 bases from V and 7 bases from J, the junction contained 0 bases not matched to a gene. Germline V gives CDR1 SGHAT, CDR2 FQNNGV. CDR3: CASSLTSGRNEQFF. The CDR3 bases are TGTGCCAGCAGCTTGACTAGCGGGAGGAATGAGCAGTTCTTC.

The chain recombines TRBV5-8 with TRBJ2-2; tentatively, D is TRBD1 (5 bases). In germline, CDR1 is SGHTS, CDR2 YDEGEE. The CDR3 spans 14 residues. V lost 2 bases and J lost 3, with 8 bases in between. The CDR3 is CASSFDRYTGELFF. CDR3 in DNA: TGTGCCAGCAGCTTTGACAGATACACCGGGGAGCTGTTTTTT. Together with reference TRBV5-8 and TRBJ2-2, the CDR3 gives the full variable domain: EAGVTQSPTHLIKTRGQQATLRCSPISGHTSVYWYQQALGLGLQFLLWYDEGEERNRGNFPPRFSGRQFPNYSSELNVNALELEDSALYLCASSFDRYTGELFFGEGSRLTVL.

This clone was recorded only once. V usage is TRBV27 and J usage is TRBJ1-2; D not certain. The CDR3 has 14 amino acids. Trimming took off 3 bases at V and 5 bases at J, with 13 bases between the two ends. Germline V gene data show CDR1 as MNHEY and CDR2 as SMNVEV (reference sequence). The CDR3 protein is CASSFGGDNYGYTF. The CDR3 coding sequence is TGTGCCAGCAGTTTCGGAGGAGATAATTATGGCTACACCTTC.